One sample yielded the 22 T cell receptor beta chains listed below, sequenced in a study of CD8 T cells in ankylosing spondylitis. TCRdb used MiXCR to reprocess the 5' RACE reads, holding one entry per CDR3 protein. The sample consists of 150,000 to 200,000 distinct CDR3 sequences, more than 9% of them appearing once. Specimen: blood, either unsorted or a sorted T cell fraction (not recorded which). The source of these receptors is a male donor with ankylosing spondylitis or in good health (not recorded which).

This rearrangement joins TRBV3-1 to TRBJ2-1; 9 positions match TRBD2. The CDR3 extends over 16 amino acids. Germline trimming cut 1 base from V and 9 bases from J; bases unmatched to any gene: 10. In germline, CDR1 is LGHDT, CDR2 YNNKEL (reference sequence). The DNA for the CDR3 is TGTGCCAGCAGCCAAGGAATAGCGGGAGTTGACGGTGAGCAGTTCTTC. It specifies CASSQGIAGVDGEQFF.

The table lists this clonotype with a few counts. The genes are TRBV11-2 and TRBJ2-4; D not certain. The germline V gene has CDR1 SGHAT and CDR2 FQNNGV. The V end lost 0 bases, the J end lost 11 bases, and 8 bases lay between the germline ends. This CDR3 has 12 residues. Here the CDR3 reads CASSLDPRFQYF. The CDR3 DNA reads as TGTGCCAGCAGCTTAGATCCCCGGTTTCAGTACTTC.

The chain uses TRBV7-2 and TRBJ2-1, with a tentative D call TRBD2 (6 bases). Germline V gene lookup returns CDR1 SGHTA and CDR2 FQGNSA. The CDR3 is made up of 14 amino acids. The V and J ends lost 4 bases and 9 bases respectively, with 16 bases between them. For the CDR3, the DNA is TGTGCCAGCAGCTCGGGAGTCCAGCATGGTGAGCAGTTCTTC. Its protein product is CASSSGVQHGEQFF. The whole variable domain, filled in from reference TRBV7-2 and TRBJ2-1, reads GAGVSQSPSNKVTEKGKDVELRCDPISGHTALYWYRQSLGQGLEFLIYFQGNSAPDKSGLPSDRFSAERTGGSVSTLTIQRTQQEDSAVYLCASSSGVQHGEQFFGPGTRLTVL.

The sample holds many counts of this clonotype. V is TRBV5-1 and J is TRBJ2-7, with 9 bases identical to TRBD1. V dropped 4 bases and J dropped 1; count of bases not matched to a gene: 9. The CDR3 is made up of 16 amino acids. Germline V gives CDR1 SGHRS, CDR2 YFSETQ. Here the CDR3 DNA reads TGCGCCAGCAGCGACTCCGGGACAGGGAAATCCTACGAGCAGTACTTC. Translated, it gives CASSDSGTGKSYEQYF.

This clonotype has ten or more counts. The CDR3 sequence is CASSPPLWTGELFF. The CDR3 DNA follows: TGTGCCAGCAGTCCTCCCTTGTGGACCGGGGAGCTGTTTTTT. This sequence joins TRBV12-3 or TRBV12-4 and TRBJ2-2, with D unclear. Trimming pared 5 bases from V and 5 bases from J, leaving 12 bases between. The CDR3 runs to 14 residues.

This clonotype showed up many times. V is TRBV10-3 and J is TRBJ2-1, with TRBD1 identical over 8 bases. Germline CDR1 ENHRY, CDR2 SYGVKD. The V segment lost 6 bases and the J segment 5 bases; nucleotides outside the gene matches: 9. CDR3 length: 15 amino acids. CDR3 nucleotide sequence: TGTGCCATCAGAGAATCAGGGGGCATCAACAATGAGCAGTTCTTC. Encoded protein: CAIRESGGINNEQFF.

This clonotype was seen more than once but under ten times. CDR3 sequence: CASSLRQVNDEQFF. DNA for the CDR3: TGCGCCAGCAGCTTGAGACAGGTGAACGATGAGCAGTTCTTC. This rearrangement joins TRBV5-1 to TRBJ2-1, with D possibly matching TRBD1 (6 bases). The CDR3 sequence is 14 residues long. The V end lost 1 base, the J end lost 8 bases, and 13 bases lay between the germline ends. The V gene's germline CDR1 is SGHRS and CDR2 YFSETQ.

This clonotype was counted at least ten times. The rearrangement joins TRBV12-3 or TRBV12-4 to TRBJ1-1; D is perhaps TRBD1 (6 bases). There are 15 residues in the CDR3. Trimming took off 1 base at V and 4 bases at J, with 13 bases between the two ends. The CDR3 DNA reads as TGTGCCAGCAGTTTAGGGCTACAGGGTCGCACTGAAGCTTTCTTT. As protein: CASSLGLQGRTEAFF.

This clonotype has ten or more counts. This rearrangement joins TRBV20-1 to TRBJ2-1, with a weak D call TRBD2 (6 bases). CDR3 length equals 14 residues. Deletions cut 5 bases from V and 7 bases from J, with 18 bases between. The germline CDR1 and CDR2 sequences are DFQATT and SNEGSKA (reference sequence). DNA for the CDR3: TGCAGTGCTCACAGTTATAGCGGACTTAATGAGCAGTTCTTC. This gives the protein CSAHSYSGLNEQFF.

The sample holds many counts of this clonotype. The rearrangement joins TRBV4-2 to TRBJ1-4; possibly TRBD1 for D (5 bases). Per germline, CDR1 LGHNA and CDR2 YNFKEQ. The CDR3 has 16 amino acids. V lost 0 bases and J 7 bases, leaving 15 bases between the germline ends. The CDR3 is CASSQDVTGRGEKLFF. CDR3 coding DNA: TGTGCCAGCAGCCAAGATGTAACGGGGCGTGGTGAAAAACTGTTTTTT.

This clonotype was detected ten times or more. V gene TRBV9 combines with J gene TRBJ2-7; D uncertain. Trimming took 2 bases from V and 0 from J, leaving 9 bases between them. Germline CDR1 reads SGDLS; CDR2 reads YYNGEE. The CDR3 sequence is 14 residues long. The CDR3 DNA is TGTGCCAGCAGCGTTGCAGGTTTCTCCTACGAGCAGTACTTC. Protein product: CASSVAGFSYEQYF. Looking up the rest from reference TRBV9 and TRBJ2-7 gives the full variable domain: DSGVTQTPKHLITATGQRVTLRCSPRSGDLSVYWYQQSLDQGLQFLIQYYNGEERAKGNILERFSAQQFPDLHSELNLSSLELGDSALYFCASSVAGFSYEQYFGPGTRLTVT.

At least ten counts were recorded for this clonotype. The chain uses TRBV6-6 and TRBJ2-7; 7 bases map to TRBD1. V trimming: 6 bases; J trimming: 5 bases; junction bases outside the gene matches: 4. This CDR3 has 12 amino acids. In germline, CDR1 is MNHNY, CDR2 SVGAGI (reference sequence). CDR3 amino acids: CASSFGQDEQYF. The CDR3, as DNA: TGTGCCAGCAGCTTCGGACAGGACGAGCAGTACTTC.

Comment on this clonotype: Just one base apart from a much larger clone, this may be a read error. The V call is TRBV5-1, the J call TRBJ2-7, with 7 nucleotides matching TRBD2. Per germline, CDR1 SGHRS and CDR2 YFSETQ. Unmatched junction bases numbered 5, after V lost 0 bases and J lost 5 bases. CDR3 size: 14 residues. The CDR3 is CASSLVSGIHEQYF. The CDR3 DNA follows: TGCGCCAGCAGCTTGGTAAGCGGGATCCACGAGCAGTACTTC.

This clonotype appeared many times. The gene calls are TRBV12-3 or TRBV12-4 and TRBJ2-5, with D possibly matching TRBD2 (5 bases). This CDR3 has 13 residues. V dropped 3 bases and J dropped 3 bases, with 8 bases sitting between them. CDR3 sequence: CASSFTGKETQYF. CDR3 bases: TGTGCCAGCAGTTTCACGGGGAAAGAGACCCAGTACTTC.

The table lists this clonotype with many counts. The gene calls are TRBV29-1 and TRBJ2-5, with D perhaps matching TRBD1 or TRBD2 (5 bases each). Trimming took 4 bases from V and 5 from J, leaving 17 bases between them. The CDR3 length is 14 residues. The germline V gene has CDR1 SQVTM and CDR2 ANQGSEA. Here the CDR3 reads CSVGSFRDLETQYF. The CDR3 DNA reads TGCAGCGTTGGTTCTTTTAGGGACCTGGAGACCCAGTACTTC.

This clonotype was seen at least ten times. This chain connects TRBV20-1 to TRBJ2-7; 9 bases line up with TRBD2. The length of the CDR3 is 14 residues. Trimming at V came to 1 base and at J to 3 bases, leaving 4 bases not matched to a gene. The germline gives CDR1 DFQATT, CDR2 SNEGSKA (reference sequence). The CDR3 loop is CSARVSGRNYEQYF. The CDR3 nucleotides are TGCAGTGCTAGAGTTAGCGGGAGAAACTACGAGCAGTACTTC.

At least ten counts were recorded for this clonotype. The CDR3 DNA reads as TGCAGCGTTGTCAGGGCTAGCACAGATACGCAGTATTTT. It is translated as CSVVRASTDTQYF. The chain is built from TRBV29-1 and TRBJ2-3; a possible D gene is TRBD1 (5 bases). Deletions cut 4 bases from V and 0 bases from J, with 8 bases between. The CDR3 spans 13 residues. Germline V CDR1 and CDR2: SQVTM, ANQGSEA.

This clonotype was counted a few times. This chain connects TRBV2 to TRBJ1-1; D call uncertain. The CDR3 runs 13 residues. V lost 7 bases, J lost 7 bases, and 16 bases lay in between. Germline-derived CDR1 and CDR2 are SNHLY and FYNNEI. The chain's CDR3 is CASTSRDGGEAFF. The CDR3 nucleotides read TGTGCCAGCACCAGCCGAGACGGCGGTGAAGCTTTCTTT.

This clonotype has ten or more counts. The CDR3: CASSQDKGRTGGYTF. In nucleotides, the CDR3 is TGCGCCAGCAGCCAAGATAAGGGCAGGACGGGGGGCTACACCTTC. The chain carries TRBV4-3 and TRBJ1-2; D uncertain. In germline, CDR1 is LGHNA, CDR2 YSLEER. This CDR3 is built from 15 residues. V dropped 0 bases and J dropped 8 bases, with 16 bases sitting between them.

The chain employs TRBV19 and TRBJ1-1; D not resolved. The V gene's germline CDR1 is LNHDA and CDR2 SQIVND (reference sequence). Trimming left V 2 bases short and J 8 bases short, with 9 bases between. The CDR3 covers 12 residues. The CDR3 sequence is CASSIIGREAFF. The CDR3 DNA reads TGTGCCAGTAGTATAATTGGTAGGGAAGCTTTCTTT.

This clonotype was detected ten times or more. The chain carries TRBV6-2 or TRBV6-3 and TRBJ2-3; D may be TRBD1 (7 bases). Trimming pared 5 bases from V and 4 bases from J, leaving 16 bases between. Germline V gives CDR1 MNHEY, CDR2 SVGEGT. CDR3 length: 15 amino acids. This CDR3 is CASSDRDSLPDTQYF. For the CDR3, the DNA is TGTGCCAGCAGTGACAGGGACTCTTTGCCAGATACGCAGTATTTT.

The CDR3 DNA reads as TGCAGTGCTACCACCGTGGGTGGCGGCACCTACGAGCAGTACTTC. Amino acid sequence: CSATTVGGGTYEQYF. V is TRBV20-1 and J is TRBJ2-7, with D uncertain. Germline lookup yields CDR1 DFQATT and CDR2 SNEGSKA (reference sequence). The CDR3 extends over 15 amino acids. V lost 4 bases to trimming and J lost 2 bases, with 18 bases between them.